This T cell receptor (beta chain) was captured by sequencing in a study of T cell responses to AZD1222 COVID-19 vaccine. Points from the study as a whole: In all cases, repertoires were sampled only after the peak T cell response. Donors in the cohort were predominantly white British and more often female, and clonal diversity was possibly underestimated.

The assay was immunoSEQ multiplex PCR, and TCRdb's table has in-frame clones only and misses some. The sample contains about 110,000 clones, 70% to 90% of which appear only once. CDR1 and CDR2 from the germline V gene are SGHNT and YYREEE (reference sequence). The CDR3 is 15 amino acids. V was trimmed by 4 bases and J by 7 bases, leaving 18 bases between them. Note on this clone: Its antigen remains unidentified.

This sample comprised peripheral blood, obtained 28 days after the second AZD1222 dose. The clonotype comes from an adult who received the AZD1222 COVID-19 vaccine. The chain carries TRBV5-4 and TRBJ2-4; TRBD2 is a possible D gene (6 bases). In nucleotides, the CDR3 is TGTGCCAGCAGCAGAGGGACTTCCCGGCCGAACATTCAGTACTTC. It encodes CASSRGTSRPNIQYF. The full variable domain, with the rest looked up from reference TRBV5-4 and TRBJ2-4, is ETGVTQSPTHLIKTRGQQVTLRCSSQSGHNTVSWYQQALGQGPQFIFQYYREEENGRGNFPPRFSGLQFPNYSSELNVNALELDDSALYLCASSRGTSRPNIQYFGAGTRLSVL.